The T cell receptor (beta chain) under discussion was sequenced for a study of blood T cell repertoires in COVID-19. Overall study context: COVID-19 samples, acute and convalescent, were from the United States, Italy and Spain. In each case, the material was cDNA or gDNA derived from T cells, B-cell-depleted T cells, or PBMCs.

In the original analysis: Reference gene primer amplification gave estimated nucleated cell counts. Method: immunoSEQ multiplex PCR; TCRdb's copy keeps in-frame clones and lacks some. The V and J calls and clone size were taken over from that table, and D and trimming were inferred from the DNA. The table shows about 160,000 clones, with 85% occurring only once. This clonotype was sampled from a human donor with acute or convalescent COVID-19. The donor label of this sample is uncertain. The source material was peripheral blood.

CDR3 in DNA: TGTGCCAGCAGCCCGGGACAGGCACGAGAGACCCAGTACTTC. This codes for CASSPGQARETQYF. The chain couples TRBV7-2 to TRBJ2-5; 8 bases map to TRBD1. In germline, CDR1 is SGHTA, CDR2 FQGNSA. The junction had 6 bases not matched to a gene; V was cut back by 5 bases and J by 4 bases. This CDR3 comprises 14 residues.